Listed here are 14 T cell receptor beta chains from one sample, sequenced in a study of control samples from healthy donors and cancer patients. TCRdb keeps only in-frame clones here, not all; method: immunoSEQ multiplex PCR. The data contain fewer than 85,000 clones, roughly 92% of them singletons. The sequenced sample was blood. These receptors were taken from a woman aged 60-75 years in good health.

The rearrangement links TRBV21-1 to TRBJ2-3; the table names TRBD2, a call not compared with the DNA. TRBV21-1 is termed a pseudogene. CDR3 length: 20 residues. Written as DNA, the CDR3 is TGTGCCAGCAGCAAAAAGGAAGGGCTAGCGGGGGCGACGGGTTATGTTACGCAGTATTTT. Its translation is CASSKKEGLAGATGYVTQYF.

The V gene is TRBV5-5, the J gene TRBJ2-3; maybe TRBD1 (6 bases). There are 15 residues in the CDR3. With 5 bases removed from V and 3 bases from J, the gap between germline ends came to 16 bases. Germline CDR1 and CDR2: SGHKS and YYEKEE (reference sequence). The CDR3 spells CASRDSRGGTDTQYF. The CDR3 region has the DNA TGTGCCAGCAGAGATAGCAGGGGCGGGACAGATACGCAGTATTTT. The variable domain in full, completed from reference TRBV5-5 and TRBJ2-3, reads DAGVTQSPTHLIKTRGQQVTLRCSPISGHKSVSWYQQVLGQGPQFIFQYYEKEERGRGNFPDRFSARQFPNYSSELNVNALLLGDSALYLCASRDSRGGTDTQYFGPGTRLTVL.

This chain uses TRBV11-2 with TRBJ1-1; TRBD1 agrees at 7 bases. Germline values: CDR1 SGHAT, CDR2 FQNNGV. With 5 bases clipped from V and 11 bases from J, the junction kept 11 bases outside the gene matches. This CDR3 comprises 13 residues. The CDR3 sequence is CASSPRDRREAFF. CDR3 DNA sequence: TGTGCCAGCAGCCCGCGGGACAGACGAGAGGCTTTCTTT.

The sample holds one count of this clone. For the CDR3, the DNA is TGTGCCAGCAGTGAGGGGGGTTCCTATAATTCACCCCTCCACTTT. Translated, it gives CASSEGGSYNSPLHF. The V and J genes are TRBV2 and TRBJ1-6; D is possibly TRBD1 (5 bases). This CDR3 contains 15 residues. Germline values: CDR1 SNHLY, CDR2 FYNNEI. The ends were cut back, 3 bases at V and 1 base at J, with 7 bases in the middle.

This chain's CDR3 is CASSGLRDAVAYEQYF. CDR3 coding DNA: TGTGCCAGCAGTGGCCTCCGGGACGCCGTCGCCTACGAGCAGTACTTC. The J gene is TRBJ2-7, the V gene TRBV6-2 or TRBV6-3; D tentatively reads TRBD1 or TRBD2 (5 bases each). Trimming cost V 5 bases and J 2 bases, with 19 bases left between them. This CDR3 contains 16 residues. CDR1 is MNHEY and CDR2 is SVGEGT in the germline V gene.

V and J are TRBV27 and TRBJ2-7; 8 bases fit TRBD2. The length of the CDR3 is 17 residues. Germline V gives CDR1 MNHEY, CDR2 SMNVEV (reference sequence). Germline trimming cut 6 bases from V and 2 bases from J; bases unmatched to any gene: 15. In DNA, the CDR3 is TGTGCCAGCAGCTCGCGGGGATTCGGGAGGGCGACCTACGAGCAGTACTTC. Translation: CASSSRGFGRATYEQYF.

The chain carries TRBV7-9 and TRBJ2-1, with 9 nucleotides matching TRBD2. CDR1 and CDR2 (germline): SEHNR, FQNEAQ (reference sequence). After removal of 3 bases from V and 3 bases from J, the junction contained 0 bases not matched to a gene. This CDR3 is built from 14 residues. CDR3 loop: CASSFSGSYNEQFF. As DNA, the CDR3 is TGTGCCAGCAGCTTTAGCGGGAGCTACAATGAGCAGTTCTTC.

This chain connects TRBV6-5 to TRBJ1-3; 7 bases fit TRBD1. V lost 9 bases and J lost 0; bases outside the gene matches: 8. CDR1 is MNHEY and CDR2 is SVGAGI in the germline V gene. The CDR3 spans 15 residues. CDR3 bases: TGTGCCAGTCGCGCTAGACAGGGCTCTGGAAACACCATATATTTT. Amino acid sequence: CASRARQGSGNTIYF.

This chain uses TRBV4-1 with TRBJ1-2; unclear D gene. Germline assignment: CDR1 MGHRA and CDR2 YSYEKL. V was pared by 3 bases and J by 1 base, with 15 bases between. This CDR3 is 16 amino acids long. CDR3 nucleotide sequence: TGCGCCAGCAGCCATGTGTTCGAAAAAAGTAACTATGGCTACACCTTC. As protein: CASSHVFEKSNYGYTF.

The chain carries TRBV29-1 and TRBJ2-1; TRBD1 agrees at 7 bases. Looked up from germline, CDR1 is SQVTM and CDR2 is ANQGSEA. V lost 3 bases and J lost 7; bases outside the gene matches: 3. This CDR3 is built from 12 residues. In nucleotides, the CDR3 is TGCAGCGTTGAGAAACAGGGGAATGAGCAGTTCTTC. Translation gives CSVEKQGNEQFF.

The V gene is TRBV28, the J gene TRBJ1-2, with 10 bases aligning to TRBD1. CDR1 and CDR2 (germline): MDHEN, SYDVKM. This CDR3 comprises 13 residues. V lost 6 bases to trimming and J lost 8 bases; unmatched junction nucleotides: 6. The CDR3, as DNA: TGTGCCAGCAGAGATGGACAGGGGGGCGGCTACACCTTC. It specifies CASRDGQGGGYTF.

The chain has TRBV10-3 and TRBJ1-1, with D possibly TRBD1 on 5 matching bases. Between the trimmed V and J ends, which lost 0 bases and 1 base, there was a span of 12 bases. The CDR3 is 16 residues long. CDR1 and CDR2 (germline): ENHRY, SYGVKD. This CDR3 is CAISESRGGGNTEAFF. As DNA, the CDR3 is TGTGCCATCAGTGAGTCTAGGGGCGGGGGGAACACTGAAGCTTTCTTT.

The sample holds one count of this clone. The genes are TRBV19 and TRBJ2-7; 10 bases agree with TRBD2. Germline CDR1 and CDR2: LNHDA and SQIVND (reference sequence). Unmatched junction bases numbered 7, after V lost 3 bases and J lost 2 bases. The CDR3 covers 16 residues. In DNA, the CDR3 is TGTGCCAGTAGTATGTCGGGACTAGCGAGTCCCTACGAGCAGTACTTC. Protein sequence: CASSMSGLASPYEQYF.

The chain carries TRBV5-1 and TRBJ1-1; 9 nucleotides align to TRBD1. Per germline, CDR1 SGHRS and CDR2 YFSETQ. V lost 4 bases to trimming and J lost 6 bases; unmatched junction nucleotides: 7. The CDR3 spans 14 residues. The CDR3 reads CASSQTTGGAEAFF. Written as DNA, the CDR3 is TGCGCCAGCAGCCAAACGACAGGGGGGGCTGAAGCTTTCTTT. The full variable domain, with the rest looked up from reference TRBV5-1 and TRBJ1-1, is KAGVTQTPRYLIKTRGQQVTLSCSPISGHRSVSWYQQTPGQGLQFLFEYFSETQRNKGNFPGRFSGRQFSNSRSEMNVSTLELGDSALYLCASSQTTGGAEAFFGQGTRLTVV.